Here is one T cell receptor beta chain with its context. Clones were read by immunoSEQ multiplex PCR, and TCRdb kept only the in-frame ones, dropping some. The data show about 92,000 clones, with 70% to 90% seen just once and roughly 12% held by the top ten. The data stem from a study of blood T cell repertoires in COVID-19. In germline, CDR1 is LNHDA, CDR2 SQIVND (reference sequence). J lost 3 bases, V lost 3 bases, and 19 bases had no gene match. The CDR3 extends over 20 amino acids. Sequencing used peripheral blood. The rearrangement uses TRBV19 and TRBJ1-2; 10 positions agree with TRBD1. The TCR was taken from a human donor in a cohort sampled during active COVID-19. The CDR3 spells CASSIRKSRDRGGKDYGYTF. CDR3 coding DNA: TGTGCCAGTAGTATCCGAAAGAGTAGGGACAGGGGCGGAAAGGACTATGGCTACACCTTC.